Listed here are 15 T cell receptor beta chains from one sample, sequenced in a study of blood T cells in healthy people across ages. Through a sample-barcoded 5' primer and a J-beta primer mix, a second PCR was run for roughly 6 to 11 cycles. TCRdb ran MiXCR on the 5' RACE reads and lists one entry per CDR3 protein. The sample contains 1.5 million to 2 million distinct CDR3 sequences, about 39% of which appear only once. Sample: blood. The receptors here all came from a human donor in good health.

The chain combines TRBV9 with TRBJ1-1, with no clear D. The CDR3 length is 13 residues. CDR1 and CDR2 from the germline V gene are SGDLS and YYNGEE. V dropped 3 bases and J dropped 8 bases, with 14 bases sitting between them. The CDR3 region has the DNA TGTGCCAGCAGCGCCCATCTGGTCAGCGAAGCTTTCTTT. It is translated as CASSAHLVSEAFF.

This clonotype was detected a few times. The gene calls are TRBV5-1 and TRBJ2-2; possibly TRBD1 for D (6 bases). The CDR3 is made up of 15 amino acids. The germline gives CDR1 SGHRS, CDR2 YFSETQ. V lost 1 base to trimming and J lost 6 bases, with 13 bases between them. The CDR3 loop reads CASSLIQGRAGELFF. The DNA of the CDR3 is TGCGCCAGCAGCTTGATACAGGGAAGGGCCGGGGAGCTGTTTTTT. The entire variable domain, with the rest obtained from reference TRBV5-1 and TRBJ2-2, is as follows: KAGVTQTPRYLIKTRGQQVTLSCSPISGHRSVSWYQQTPGQGLQFLFEYFSETQRNKGNFPGRFSGRQFSNSRSEMNVSTLELGDSALYLCASSLIQGRAGELFFGEGSRLTVL.

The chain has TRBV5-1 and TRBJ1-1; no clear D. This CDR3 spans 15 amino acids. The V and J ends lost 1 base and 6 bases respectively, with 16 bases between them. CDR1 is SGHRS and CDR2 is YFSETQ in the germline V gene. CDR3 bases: TGCGCCAGCAGCTTGTCGTTCGGGGAAGGAGCTGAAGCTTTCTTT. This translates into CASSLSFGEGAEAFF.

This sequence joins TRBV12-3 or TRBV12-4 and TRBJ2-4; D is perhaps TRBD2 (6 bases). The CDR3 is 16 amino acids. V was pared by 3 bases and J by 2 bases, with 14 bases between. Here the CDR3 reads CASSFRRSGSKNIQYF. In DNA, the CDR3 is TGTGCCAGCAGTTTTAGGCGGAGCGGGTCCAAAAACATTCAGTACTTC.

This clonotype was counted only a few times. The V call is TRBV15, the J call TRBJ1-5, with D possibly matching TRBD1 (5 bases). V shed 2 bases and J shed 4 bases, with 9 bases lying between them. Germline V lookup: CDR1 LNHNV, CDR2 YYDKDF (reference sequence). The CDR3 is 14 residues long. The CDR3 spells CATSRYRGNQPQHF. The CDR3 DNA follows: TGTGCCACCAGCAGATATAGGGGTAATCAGCCCCAGCATTTT. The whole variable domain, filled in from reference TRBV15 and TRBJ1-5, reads DAMVIQNPRYQVTQFGKPVTLSCSQTLNHNVMYWYQQKSSQAPKLLFHYYDKDFNNEADTPDNFQSRRPNTSFCFLDIRSPGLGDTAMYLCATSRYRGNQPQHFGDGTRLSIL.

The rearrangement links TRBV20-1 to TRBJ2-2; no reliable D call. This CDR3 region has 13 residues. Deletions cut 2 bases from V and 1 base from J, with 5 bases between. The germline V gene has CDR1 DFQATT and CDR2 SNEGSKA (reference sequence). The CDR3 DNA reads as TGCAGTGCTAGACGGGTGAACACCGGGGAGCTGTTTTTT. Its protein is CSARRVNTGELFF.

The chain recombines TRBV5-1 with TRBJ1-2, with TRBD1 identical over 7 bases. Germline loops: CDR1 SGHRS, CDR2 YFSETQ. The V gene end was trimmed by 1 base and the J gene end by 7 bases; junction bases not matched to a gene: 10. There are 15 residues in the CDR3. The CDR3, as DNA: TGCGCCAGCAGCTTGCAGGACAGGTTACGTGGTGGCTACACCTTC. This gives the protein CASSLQDRLRGGYTF.

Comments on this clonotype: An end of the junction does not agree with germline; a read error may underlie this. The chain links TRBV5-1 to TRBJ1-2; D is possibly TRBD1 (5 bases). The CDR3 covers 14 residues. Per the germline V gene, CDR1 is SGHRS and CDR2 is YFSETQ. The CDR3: CASSEPGETYGNTF. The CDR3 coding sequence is TGCGCCAGTTCGGAGCCGGGGGAGACCTATGGCAACACCTTC.

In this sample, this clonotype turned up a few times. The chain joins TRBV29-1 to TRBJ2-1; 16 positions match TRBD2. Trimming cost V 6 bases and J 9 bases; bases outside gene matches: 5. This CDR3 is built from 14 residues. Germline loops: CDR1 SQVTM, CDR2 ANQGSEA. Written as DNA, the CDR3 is TGCAGCGTCTCCGGGACTAGCGGGGGGGGTGAGCAGTTCTTC. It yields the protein CSVSGTSGGGEQFF.

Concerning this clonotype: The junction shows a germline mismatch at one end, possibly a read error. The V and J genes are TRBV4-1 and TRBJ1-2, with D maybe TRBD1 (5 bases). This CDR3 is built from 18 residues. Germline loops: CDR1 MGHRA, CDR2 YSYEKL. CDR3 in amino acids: CASSQGVIPRGPVYGYTF. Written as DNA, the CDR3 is TGCGCCAGCAGCCAAGGGGTAATCCCGAGGGGTCCCGTCTATGGTTACACCTTC.

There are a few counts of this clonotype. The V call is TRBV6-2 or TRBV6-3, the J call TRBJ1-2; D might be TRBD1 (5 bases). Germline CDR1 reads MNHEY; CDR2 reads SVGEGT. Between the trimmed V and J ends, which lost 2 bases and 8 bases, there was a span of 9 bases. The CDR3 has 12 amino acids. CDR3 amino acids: CASSYGHGGYTF. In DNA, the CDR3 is TGTGCCAGCAGTTACGGACACGGCGGCTACACCTTC.

The CDR3 nucleotides are TGCGCCAGCAGCCAAGGAAGGGTTGGTAATTCACCCCTCCACTTT. Protein product: CASSQGRVGNSPLHF. The rearrangement uses TRBV4-3 and TRBJ1-6, with no clear D. The CDR3 covers 15 residues. CDR1 and CDR2 (germline): LGHNA, YSLEER. Trimming took off 1 base at V and 6 bases at J, with 10 bases between the two ends.

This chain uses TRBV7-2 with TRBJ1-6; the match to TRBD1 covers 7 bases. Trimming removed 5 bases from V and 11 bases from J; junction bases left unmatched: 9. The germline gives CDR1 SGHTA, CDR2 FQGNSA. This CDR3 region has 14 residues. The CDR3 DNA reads TGTGCCAGCAGCGCAACAGGGGATCCGACACCCCTCCACTTT. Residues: CASSATGDPTPLHF.

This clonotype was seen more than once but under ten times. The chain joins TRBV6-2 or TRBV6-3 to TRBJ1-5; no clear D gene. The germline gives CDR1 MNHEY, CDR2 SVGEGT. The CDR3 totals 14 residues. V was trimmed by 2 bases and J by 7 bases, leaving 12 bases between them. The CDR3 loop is CASSYGVTSQPQHF. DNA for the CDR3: TGTGCCAGCAGTTACGGGGTTACGTCCCAGCCCCAGCATTTT.

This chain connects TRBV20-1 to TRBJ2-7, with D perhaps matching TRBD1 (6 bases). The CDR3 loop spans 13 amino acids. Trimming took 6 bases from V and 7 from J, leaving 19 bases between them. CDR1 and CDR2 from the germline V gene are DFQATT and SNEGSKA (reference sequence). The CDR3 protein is CSAPQADRREQYF. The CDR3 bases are TGCAGTGCCCCACAGGCCGACAGGCGGGAGCAGTACTTC.